The 28 T cell receptor beta chains listed next were all sequenced from one sample in a study of post-analysis software for immune sequencing data. The study, taken as a whole, reports: With TRBV5-6, TRBV5-1 and TRBV20-1 included, five TRBV segments were more frequent in patients than in controls.

Unique-molecular-identifier-tagged TCR beta cDNA libraries were used. TCRdb re-called the PCR reads with MiXCR, one entry per CDR3 protein. Of hundreds of thousands of distinct CDR3 sequences in the sample, 55% to 70% were seen once. These TCRs' antigens remain unknown. What was sequenced was blood. All receptors derive from a girl aged 2 to 9 with multiple sclerosis.

The rearrangement uses TRBV28 and TRBJ2-5; tentatively, D is TRBD2 (5 bases). V was pared by 7 bases and J by 5 bases, with 20 bases between. This CDR3 has 15 amino acids. Germline V lookup: CDR1 MDHEN, CDR2 SYDVKM. CDR3 bases: TGTGCCAGCATCTTCTCCAGAGGGATAGGGGAGACCCAGTACTTC. This translates into CASIFSRGIGETQYF.

This chain uses TRBV27 with TRBJ2-4; weak D call: TRBD1 (8 bases). This CDR3 spans 13 amino acids. CDR1 is MNHEY, CDR2 SMNVEV, per germline (reference sequence). The V gene lost 6 bases and the J gene lost 7 bases, with 13 bases spanning the gap. CDR3 protein: CASRLQGGNIQYF. The CDR3 DNA reads TGTGCCAGCAGACTACAGGGGGGGAACATTCAGTACTTC.

The chain employs TRBV13 and TRBJ2-3; TRBD2 aligns across 9 bases. The CDR3 extends over 16 amino acids. Germline V gives CDR1 PRHDT, CDR2 FYEKMQ (reference sequence). V shed 2 bases and J 3 bases; nucleotides not matched to a gene: 6. The CDR3, as DNA: TGTGCCAGCAGCTTACACCCAGCGGGGGGTACAGATACGCAGTATTTT. Encoded protein: CASSLHPAGGTDTQYF.

V usage is TRBV16 and J usage is TRBJ1-5; D uncertain. The CDR3 is 13 amino acids. CDR1 and CDR2 from the germline V gene are KGHSY and FQNENV. V shed 1 base and J shed 12 bases, with 13 bases lying between them. Written as DNA, the CDR3 is TGTGCCAGCAGCCAATTGGCTTCGGTCCTCCAGCATTTT. Protein product: CASSQLASVLQHF.

This clonotype was seen a handful of times. The chain combines TRBV5-1 with TRBJ2-1, with D tentatively TRBD2 (6 bases). Trimming left V 1 base short and J 6 bases short, with 11 bases between. Germline values: CDR1 SGHRS, CDR2 YFSETQ. The length of the CDR3 is 14 residues. The CDR3 sequence is CASSLISGPNEQFF. As DNA, the CDR3 is TGCGCCAGCAGCTTGATTAGCGGACCCAATGAGCAGTTCTTC.

The genes are TRBV30 and TRBJ2-7; 12 nucleotides line up with TRBD2. This CDR3 region has 14 residues. Germline loops: CDR1 GTSNPN, CDR2 SVGIG (reference sequence). The V gene end was trimmed by 3 bases and the J gene end by 6 bases; junction bases not matched to a gene: 6. The DNA for the CDR3 is TGTGCCTGGAGGAAACTAGCGGGAGGAGGCGAGCAGTACTTC. Translating gives CAWRKLAGGGEQYF.

A few counts support this clonotype. The chain recombines TRBV4-2 with TRBJ2-1, with D possibly being TRBD2 (7 bases). Trimming pared 5 bases from V and 3 bases from J, leaving 11 bases between. Germline-derived CDR1 and CDR2 are LGHNA and YNFKEQ. This CDR3 is 14 amino acids long. CDR3 in amino acids: CASSGGADYNEQFF. The CDR3 DNA is TGTGCCAGCAGCGGGGGGGCAGACTACAATGAGCAGTTCTTC.

The chain recombines TRBV7-2 with TRBJ2-3, with 7 bases identical to TRBD2. In germline, CDR1 is SGHTA, CDR2 FQGNSA. The CDR3 has 15 residues. Unmatched junction bases numbered 8, after V lost 6 bases and J lost 2 bases. DNA of the CDR3: TGTGCCAGCAGTCAAGCGGGGACCCTCACAGATACGCAGTATTTT. Encoded protein: CASSQAGTLTDTQYF.

The chain has TRBV20-1 and TRBJ2-7, with D unresolved. The end of the DNA is better explained by TRBJ2-5, so the J call may be wrong. The CDR3 is 13 amino acids. Germline-derived CDR1 and CDR2 are DFQATT and SNEGSKA (reference sequence). The CDR3 region has the DNA TGCAGTGCCTCGATTATTGGCGACGAGACCCAGTACTTC. This sequence encodes CSASIIGDETQYF.

The J gene is TRBJ2-3, the V gene TRBV24-1; D uncertain. Germline V gene sequence: CDR1 KGHDR, CDR2 SFDVKD. There are 13 residues in the CDR3. V lost 6 bases and J 5 bases, leaving 11 bases between the germline ends. The CDR3, as DNA: TGTGCCACCAGTATGAGCATGCAAGATACGCAGTATTTT. It codes for CATSMSMQDTQYF.

The chain couples TRBV6-1 to TRBJ1-1; no reliable D call. The CDR3 has 13 amino acids. Deletions cut 7 bases from V and 1 base from J, with 10 bases between. Germline lookup yields CDR1 MNHNS and CDR2 SASEGT. DNA for the CDR3: TGTGCCAGCATAAGGGCCGGGAACACTGAAGCTTTCTTT. Protein: CASIRAGNTEAFF.

This clonotype was detected only a few times. The chain recombines TRBV29-1 with TRBJ1-2; a weak D match, TRBD1 (5 bases). Germline-derived CDR1 and CDR2 are SQVTM and ANQGSEA. V lost 7 bases and J lost 6, with 9 bases in between. The CDR3 contains 10 residues. The CDR3 region has the DNA TGCAGCGATTGGGACGATGGCTACACCTTC. This translates into CSDWDDGYTF.

The rearrangement joins TRBV11-2 to TRBJ2-7; a weak D match, TRBD2 (6 bases). The DNA end favors TRBJ2-5, so the J call may be wrong. The CDR3 runs to 15 residues. Germline lookup yields CDR1 SGHAT and CDR2 FQNNGV. The CDR3 protein is CASSLEGAGGETQYF. The CDR3 nucleotides are TGTGCCAGCAGCTTAGAGGGAGCGGGCGGGGAGACCCAGTACTTC.

This chain connects TRBV6-2 or TRBV6-3 to TRBJ2-5, with 7 bases matching TRBD2. The CDR3 runs to 15 residues. Germline CDR1 and CDR2: MNHEY and SVGEGT. V was clipped by 2 bases and J by 4 bases; unmatched bases: 7. CDR3 residues: CASSYAGGSLETQYF. CDR3 DNA: TGTGCCAGCAGTTACGCCGGGGGGAGTTTAGAGACCCAGTACTTC.

This clonotype showed up just once. This chain links TRBV4-3 with TRBJ2-3; D is possibly TRBD2 (5 bases). CDR1 and CDR2 from the germline V gene are LGHNA and YSLEER. The CDR3 is made up of 18 amino acids. Trimming cost V 0 bases and J 0 bases, with 16 bases left between them. The CDR3 DNA follows: TGCGCCAGCAGCCAAGATTTGATGAGGGAGCTTAGCACAGATACGCAGTATTTT. This translates into CASSQDLMRELSTDTQYF.

The rearrangement links TRBV20-1 to TRBJ2-2; D possibly corresponds to TRBD1 (5 bases). V dropped 1 base and J dropped 6 bases, with 9 bases sitting between them. This CDR3 region has 13 residues. CDR1 is DFQATT, CDR2 SNEGSKA, per germline (reference sequence). The CDR3 DNA sequence: TGCAGTGCTAGAGTTAGGGGTTCCGGGGAGCTGTTTTTT. Translated, it gives CSARVRGSGELFF.

J is TRBJ2-7 and V is TRBV10-3; perhaps TRBD1 as D (8 bases). V was clipped by 6 bases and J by 12 bases, with 21 bases between them. The germline CDR1 and CDR2 sequences are ENHRY and SYGVKD. This CDR3 is built from 13 residues. The CDR3 is CAISLQGGETRYF. CDR3 nucleotide sequence: TGTGCCATCAGCTTACAGGGGGGGGAGACCCGGTACTTC.

This clonotype was seen a few times. The chain joins TRBV2 to TRBJ2-1; weak D call: TRBD1 (5 bases). The V end lost 4 bases, the J end lost 2 bases, and 12 bases lay between the germline ends. Germline CDR1 is SNHLY and CDR2 is FYNNEI. The CDR3 length is 15 residues. The CDR3 nucleotides are TGTGCCAGCAGTGTAAATAGGGGCACCTACAATGAGCAGTTCTTC. It codes for CASSVNRGTYNEQFF.

V gene TRBV12-3 or TRBV12-4 combines with J gene TRBJ1-4; the D is unclear. The CDR3 has 15 residues. Trimming left V 5 bases short and J 0 bases short, with 10 bases between. This CDR3 is CASSPYGATNEKLFF. For the CDR3, the DNA is TGTGCCAGCAGTCCCTATGGTGCAACTAATGAAAAACTGTTTTTT.

V gene TRBV5-1 combines with J gene TRBJ2-7, with 9 bases identical to TRBD1. The CDR3 spans 16 residues. Germline V gene lookup returns CDR1 SGHRS and CDR2 YFSETQ. The V gene end was trimmed by 0 bases and the J gene end by 3 bases; junction bases not matched to a gene: 7. CDR3 protein: CASSLAPGTGIYEQYF. The CDR3 nucleotides are TGCGCCAGCAGCTTGGCACCAGGGACAGGGATCTACGAGCAGTACTTC.

The chain uses TRBV28 and TRBJ2-3; 8 bases fit TRBD2. The V gene's germline CDR1 is MDHEN and CDR2 SYDVKM. Unmatched junction bases numbered 10, after V lost 8 bases and J lost 3 bases. This CDR3 contains 15 residues. In nucleotides, the CDR3 is TGTGCCAGCTTAACGCGGGGGGCATCGACAGATACGCAGTATTTT. Translated: CASLTRGASTDTQYF.

The rearrangement joins TRBV28 to TRBJ2-3; TRBD2 aligns across 8 bases. This CDR3 has 15 amino acids. CDR1 is MDHEN and CDR2 is SYDVKM in the germline V gene. Losses at the gene ends were 5 bases for V and 4 bases for J; bases not matched to a gene: 8. The CDR3 loop reads CASSTGGAGADTQYF. CDR3 DNA: TGTGCCAGCAGTACCGGGGGGGCGGGGGCAGATACGCAGTATTTT.

Only one count was recorded for this clonotype. V gene TRBV11-2 combines with J gene TRBJ2-1, with 10 bases aligning to TRBD2. CDR1 is SGHAT and CDR2 is FQNNGV in the germline V gene. Trimming at V came to 3 bases and at J to 5 bases, leaving 7 bases not matched to a gene. The CDR3 length is 16 residues. The DNA for the CDR3 is TGTGCCAGCAGCTTCGGTGGCCTAGCGGGAGACAATGAGCAGTTCTTC. Translating gives CASSFGGLAGDNEQFF.

The rearrangement joins TRBV9 to TRBJ2-1; no firm D call. CDR3 length equals 13 residues. Trimming cost V 1 base and J 12 bases, with 14 bases left between them. Germline assignment: CDR1 SGDLS and CDR2 YYNGEE. In DNA, the CDR3 is TGTGCCAGCAGCGTAAACATCGACCGACGGCAGTTCTTC. Translation: CASSVNIDRRQFF.

This sequence joins TRBV30 and TRBJ2-1; D not resolved. This CDR3 region has 13 residues. Germline loops: CDR1 GTSNPN, CDR2 SVGIG (reference sequence). Trimming removed 0 bases at V and 8 bases at J, with 11 bases between. CDR3 sequence reads: CAWSVDSFDEQFF. CDR3 bases: TGTGCCTGGAGTGTGGATAGCTTCGATGAGCAGTTCTTC.

The gene calls are TRBV11-2 and TRBJ2-3; no clear D gene. Trimming stripped 1 base from V and 2 bases from J, with 10 bases between. CDR3 length: 15 residues. Germline assignment: CDR1 SGHAT and CDR2 FQNNGV. This chain's CDR3 is CASSLGESFTDTQYF. In DNA, the CDR3 is TGTGCCAGCAGCTTAGGGGAAAGTTTCACAGATACGCAGTATTTT.

This clonotype was seen a handful of times. The V call is TRBV29-1, the J call TRBJ2-1, with 8 bases that match TRBD2. Per germline, CDR1 SQVTM and CDR2 ANQGSEA. V lost 5 bases and J lost 0; bases outside the gene matches: 3. The CDR3 has 14 residues. This CDR3 reads CSVIAGSSYNEQFF. DNA for the CDR3: TGCAGCGTTATAGCGGGGAGCTCCTACAATGAGCAGTTCTTC.

As for this clonotype: Sequence at one end of the junction differs from germline and may be a read error. The V and J genes are TRBV18 and TRBJ2-1; possible D gene TRBD2, 7 bases. The germline V gene has CDR1 KGHSH and CDR2 LQKENI. This CDR3 comprises 15 residues. DNA of the CDR3: TGTGTCAGCTCACCACGGGGGGCCGGGTACAATGAGCAGTTCTTC. Translating it yields CVSSPRGAGYNEQFF.